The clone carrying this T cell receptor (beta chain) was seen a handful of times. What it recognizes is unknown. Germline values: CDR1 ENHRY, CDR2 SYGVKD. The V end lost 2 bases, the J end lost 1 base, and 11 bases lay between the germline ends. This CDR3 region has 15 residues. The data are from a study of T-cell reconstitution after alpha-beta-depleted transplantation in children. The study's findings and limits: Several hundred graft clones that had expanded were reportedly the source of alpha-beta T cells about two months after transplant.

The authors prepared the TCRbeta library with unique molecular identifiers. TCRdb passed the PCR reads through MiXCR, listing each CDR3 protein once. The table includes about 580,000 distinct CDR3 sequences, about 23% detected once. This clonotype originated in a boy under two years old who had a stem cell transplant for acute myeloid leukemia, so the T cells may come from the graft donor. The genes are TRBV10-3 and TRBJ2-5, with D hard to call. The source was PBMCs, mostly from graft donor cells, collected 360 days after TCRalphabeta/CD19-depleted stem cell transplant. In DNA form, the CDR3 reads TGTGCCATCAGTGAGGAACGCGACCTCCAAGAGACCCAGTACTTC. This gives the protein CAISEERDLQETQYF.